Here is one T cell receptor (beta chain) with its context. The record originates from a study of blood T cell repertoires in COVID-19. For the study at large: Donors in the United States, Italy and Spain gave samples during acute or convalescent COVID-19.

There are 15 residues in the CDR3. With 3 bases clipped from V and 10 bases from J, the junction kept 15 bases outside the gene matches. CDR1 is SGDLS and CDR2 is YYNGEE in the germline V gene. Profiling relied on immunoSEQ multiplex PCR, and the TCRdb table lists in-frame clones only, not all of them. The data show about 670,000 clones, about 90% seen once. The sample comprised peripheral blood. The sequence was collected from a woman younger than 35 with acute or convalescent COVID-19. This chain connects TRBV9 to TRBJ1-1, with TRBD1 matching over 7 bases. CDR3 sequence reads: CASSATDWVAGGAFF. In nucleotides, the CDR3 is TGTGCCAGCAGCGCAACGGACTGGGTGGCAGGGGGAGCTTTCTTT.